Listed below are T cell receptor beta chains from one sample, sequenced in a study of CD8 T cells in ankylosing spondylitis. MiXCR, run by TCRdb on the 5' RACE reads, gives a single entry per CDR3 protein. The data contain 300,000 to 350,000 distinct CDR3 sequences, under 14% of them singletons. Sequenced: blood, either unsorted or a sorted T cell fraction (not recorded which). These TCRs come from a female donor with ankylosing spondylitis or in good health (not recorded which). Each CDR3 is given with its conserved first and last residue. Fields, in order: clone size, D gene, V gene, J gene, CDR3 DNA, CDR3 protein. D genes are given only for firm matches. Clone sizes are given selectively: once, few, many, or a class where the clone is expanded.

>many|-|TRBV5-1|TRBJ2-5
TGCGCCAGCAGCACAGGTACCCAAGAGACCCAGTACTTC
CASSTGTQETQYF
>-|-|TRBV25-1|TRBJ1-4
TGTGCCAGCAGTGAAGTCGGATCGGCAACTAATGAAAAACTGTTTTTT
CASSEVGSATNEKLFF
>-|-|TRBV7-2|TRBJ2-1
TGTGCCAGCAGCTTGGTATTCACCTACAATGAGCAGTTCTTC
CASSLVFTYNEQFF
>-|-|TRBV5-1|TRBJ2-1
TGCGCCAGCAGCGTTCACCTAGCGTCTACCTACAATGAGCAGTTCTTC
CASSVHLASTYNEQFF
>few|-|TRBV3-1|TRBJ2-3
TGTGCCAGCAGCCAGCAAAGCGGGGATACGCAGTATTTT
CASSQQSGDTQYF
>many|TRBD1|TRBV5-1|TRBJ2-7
TGCGCCAGCAGCAACGGGACAGCGACCCTCTACGAGCAGTACTTC
CASSNGTATLYEQYF
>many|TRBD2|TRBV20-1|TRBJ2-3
TGCAGTGCCCCACAACCCCCGGGAGGGAAAGATACGCAGTATTTT
CSAPQPPGGKDTQYF
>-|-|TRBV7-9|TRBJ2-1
TGTGCCAGCAGCTTAGCTACGACTAGCGGACAGGGGCAGTTCTTC
CASSLATTSGQGQFF
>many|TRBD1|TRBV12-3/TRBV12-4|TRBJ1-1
TGTGCCAGCAGCCCCGGGGACAGGTTTGAAGCTTTCTTT
CASSPGDRFEAFF
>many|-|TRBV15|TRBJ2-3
TGTGCCACCAGCCTACAGGGAGATACGCAGTATTTT
CATSLQGDTQYF
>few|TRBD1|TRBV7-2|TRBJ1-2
TGTGCCAGCAGCTTGTACAGGGGTGATTTTCGTGGCTACACCTTC
CASSLYRGDFRGYTF
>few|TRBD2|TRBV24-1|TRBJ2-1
TGTGCCACCAGTGATTTGTCCGGGGGGAGCAATGAGCAGTTCTTC
CATSDLSGGSNEQFF
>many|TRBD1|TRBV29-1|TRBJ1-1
TGCAGCGGGGGACAGGGAGGTATTGAAGCTTTCTTT
CSGGQGGIEAFF
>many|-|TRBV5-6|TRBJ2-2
TGTGCCAGCAGCTCTCAGGGTAGCACCGGGGAGCTGTTTTTT
CASSSQGSTGELFF
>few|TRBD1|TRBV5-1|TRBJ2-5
TGCGCCAGCAGCTTGGGCGACAGGGACGAAGAGACCCAGTACTTC
CASSLGDRDEETQYF
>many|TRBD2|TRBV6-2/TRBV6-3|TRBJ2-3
TGTGCCAGCAGGCCTCCTACGGGACTAGCGGGGGGCCCTAGCACAGATACGCAGTATTTT
CASRPPTGLAGGPSTDTQYF
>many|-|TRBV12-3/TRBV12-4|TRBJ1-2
TGTGCCAGCAGTTCACCCATGGAGAATGGCTACACCTTC
CASSSPMENGYTF
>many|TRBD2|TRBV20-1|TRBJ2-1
TGCAGTGCTAGAAAGGAAATAGCGGGAAACAATGAGCAGTTCTTC
CSARKEIAGNNEQFF
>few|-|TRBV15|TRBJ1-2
TGTGCCACCAGGGACAATCCGTCCTATGGCTACACCTTC
CATRDNPSYGYTF
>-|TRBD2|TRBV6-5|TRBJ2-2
TGTGCCAGCAGTTACACCCTTCTAGCGGGGGTGGCCGGGGAGCTGTTTTTT
CASSYTLLAGVAGELFF
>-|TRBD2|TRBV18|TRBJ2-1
TGTGCCAGCTCACCGCAGACTAGCGGGAGTGGAAATGAGCAGTTCTTC
CASSPQTSGSGNEQFF
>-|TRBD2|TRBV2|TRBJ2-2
TGTGCCAGCCAACTAGCGGGGGGCTCCACCGGGGAGCTGTTTTTT
CASQLAGGSTGELFF
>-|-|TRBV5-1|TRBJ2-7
TGCGCCAGCAGCTTGCGGCGTCAGGGGCAGGACGAGCAGTACTTC
CASSLRRQGQDEQYF
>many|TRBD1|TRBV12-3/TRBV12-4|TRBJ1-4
TGTGCCAGCAGTCCTTACAGGGGGCGCGAAAAACTGTTTTTT
CASSPYRGREKLFF
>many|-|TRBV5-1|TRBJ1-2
TGCGCCAGCAGCTTGGCCGTGGCAATTCCTTATGGCTACACCTTC
CASSLAVAIPYGYTF
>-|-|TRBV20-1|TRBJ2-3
TGCAGTGCTAGAATGGACTCCTCGGATACGCAGTATTTT
CSARMDSSDTQYF
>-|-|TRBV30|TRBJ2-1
TGTGCCTGGAGTCCGAGCTCCTACAATGAGCAGTTCTTC
CAWSPSSYNEQFF
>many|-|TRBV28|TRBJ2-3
TGTGCCAGCAGTTCCGGGGGACACCAAGGCACAGATACGCAGTATTTT
CASSSGGHQGTDTQYF
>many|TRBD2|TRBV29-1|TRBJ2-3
TGCGCCTCACAGCAGCGGGTCGGGGGGGCAGATACGCAGTATTTT
CASQQRVGGADTQYF
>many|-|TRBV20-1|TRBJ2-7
TGCAGTGCCCCTTCCGTGCCTAGCCACGTATACGAGCAGTACTTC
CSAPSVPSHVYEQYF
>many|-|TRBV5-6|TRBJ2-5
TGTGCCAGCAGCTCGGGACAAATGAGACTCCAAGAGACCCAGTACTTC
CASSSGQMRLQETQYF
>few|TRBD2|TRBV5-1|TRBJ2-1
TGCGCCAGCAGCTGGACTAGCGGGGGGGCCTATGAGCAGTTCTTC
CASSWTSGGAYEQFF
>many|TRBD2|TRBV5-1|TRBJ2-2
TGCGCCAGCAACCTACGGAGCGGGAGGACGAACACCGGGGAGCTGTTTTTT
CASNLRSGRTNTGELFF
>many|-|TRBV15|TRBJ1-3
TGTGCCACCAGCAGTGACAACTCTGGAAACACCATATATTTT
CATSSDNSGNTIYF
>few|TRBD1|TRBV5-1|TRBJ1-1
TGCGCCAGCAGCGGGGGACAGGAGAACACTGAAGCTTTCTTT
CASSGGQENTEAFF
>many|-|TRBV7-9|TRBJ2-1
TGTGCCAGCAGCTTAGGCGCCGTTCGCGATGAGCAGTTCTTC
CASSLGAVRDEQFF
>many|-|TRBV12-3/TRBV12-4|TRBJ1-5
TGTGCCAGCAGTTTCGAGGGGGGCCGCCAGCCCCAGCATTTT
CASSFEGGRQPQHF
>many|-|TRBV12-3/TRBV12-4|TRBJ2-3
TGTGCCAGCAGTGCCTACAGGGCAGATACGCAGTATTTT
CASSAYRADTQYF
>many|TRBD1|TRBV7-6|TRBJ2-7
TGTGCCAGCAGCTTAAAATGGGACAGCTCCTACGAGCAGTACTTC
CASSLKWDSSYEQYF
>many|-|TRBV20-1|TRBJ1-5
TGCAGTGCTCAGGAAGGAGCACAGCATCAGCCCCAGCATTTT
CSAQEGAQHQPQHF
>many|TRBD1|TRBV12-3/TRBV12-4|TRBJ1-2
TGTGCCAGCAGTACCGGGACAGGATTTGGCTACACCTTC
CASSTGTGFGYTF
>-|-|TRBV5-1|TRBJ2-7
TGCGCCAGCAGCCCCAACTCCCAACGGGGCGCCTACGAGCAGTACTTC
CASSPNSQRGAYEQYF
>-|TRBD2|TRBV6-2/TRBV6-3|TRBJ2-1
TGTGCCAGCAGTTATTCTAGCGGGAGCGGGAATGAGCAGTTCTTC
CASSYSSGSGNEQFF
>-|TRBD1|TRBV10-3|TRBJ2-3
TGTGCCATCAGCCGGACAGGGGGCTCCGCAGATACGCAGTATTTT
CAISRTGGSADTQYF
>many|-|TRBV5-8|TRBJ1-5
TGTGCCAGCAGCTTGGTCTCGAGTCAGCCCCAGCATTTT
CASSLVSSQPQHF
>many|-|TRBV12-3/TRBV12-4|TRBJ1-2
TGTGCCAGCAGTTTAAGTGGGGGTGGCTACACCTTC
CASSLSGGGYTF
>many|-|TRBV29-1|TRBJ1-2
TGCAGCGTCCGGGCCGAGCTAGTTGGCTACACCTTC
CSVRAELVGYTF
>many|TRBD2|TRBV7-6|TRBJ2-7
TGTGCCAGCAGATTGGGGACTAGCGACTACTACGAGCAGTACTTC
CASRLGTSDYYEQYF
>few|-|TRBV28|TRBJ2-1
TGTGCGTGGACCCGGGCAGGGGCAGGGGAGCAGTTCTTC
CAWTRAGAGEQFF
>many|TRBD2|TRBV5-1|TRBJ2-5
TGCGCCAGCAGCTTGGCCTCTAGCGGGAGGCAAGAGACCCAGTACTTC
CASSLASSGRQETQYF
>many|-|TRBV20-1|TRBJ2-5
TGCAGTGCTGGGATACCGGGAAACGCAAGGAACGCCCAGTACTTC
CSAGIPGNARNAQYF
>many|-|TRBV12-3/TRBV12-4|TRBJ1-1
TGTGCCCAGCAAAGCGCCAGCAGTACAGGGTTTGCTTTCTTT
CAQQSASSTGFAFF
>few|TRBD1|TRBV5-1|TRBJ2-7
TGCGCCAGCAGCCAGGGACAGGGTGCCTACGAGCAGTACTTC
CASSQGQGAYEQYF
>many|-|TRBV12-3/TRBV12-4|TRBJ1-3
TGTGCCAGCAGGGGACTCACGGGAAACACCATATATTTT
CASRGLTGNTIYF
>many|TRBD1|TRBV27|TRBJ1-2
TGTGCCAGCAGTTTAGTGGGACAGGGTTTTAGCGGCTACACCTTC
CASSLVGQGFSGYTF
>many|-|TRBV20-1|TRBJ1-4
TGCAGTGCTGTCCGGCAAAATGAAAAACTGTTTTTT
CSAVRQNEKLFF